The 3 T cell receptor beta chains listed next were all sequenced from one sample in a study of T cells in Graves' hyperthyroidism and ophthalmopathy. There were TCR beta CDR3 regions amplified from RNA transcripts. A set of HTBI primers served as the primers for a first-round RT-PCR of the TCR CDR3. One entry per CDR3 protein results from TCRdb running MiXCR on the multiplex PCR reads. Of under 750,000 distinct CDR3 sequences listed, over 15% are singletons. The sample was blood. The source of these receptors is a woman aged 45-59 years with Graves' hyperthyroidism that later progressed to Graves' ophthalmopathy.

This clonotype appeared a few times. V and J are TRBV15 and TRBJ1-5, with a weak D call TRBD1 (5 bases). The germline V gene encodes CDR1 LNHNV and CDR2 YYDKDF (reference sequence). The length of the CDR3 is 13 residues. Trimming stripped 5 bases from V and 8 bases from J, with 13 bases between. The CDR3 nucleotides read TGTGCCACCAGCGGGAAGGGACGGGAGCCCCAGCATTTT. Its protein product is CATSGKGREPQHF.

This clonotype was counted only a few times. The V call is TRBV4-1, the J call TRBJ2-3; D is undetermined. This CDR3 comprises 17 residues. Trimming shortened V by 0 bases and J by 2 bases, and 15 bases separated the two germline ends. Germline V gives CDR1 MGHRA, CDR2 YSYEKL. CDR3 nucleotides: TGCGCCAGCAGCCAAGATCCCCCAGGCCGCTACACAGATACGCAGTATTTT. Translation gives CASSQDPPGRYTDTQYF.

The chain employs TRBV2 and TRBJ2-1; no definite D call. V was cut by 4 bases and J by 15 bases, with 16 bases left in between. Germline-derived CDR1 and CDR2 are SNHLY and FYNNEI. CDR3 length: 12 residues. The CDR3 DNA follows: TGTGCCAGCAGTGTTACTTTCCCAGTAGGGTTCTTC. This codes for CASSVTFPVGFF.